What follows are 7 T cell receptor beta chains derived from one specimen sequenced in a study of shared clonotypes between healthy human individuals. Produced via immunoSEQ multiplex PCR; TCRdb's table is partial and in-frame only. The sample yields about 2.4 million clones, around nine tenths seen once. The sequencing sample was made of naive CD4+ T cells sorted from blood. Noted subset: CD45RA+ positively selected. These receptors came from a man aged 18 to 35 in good health.

The count of this clone is one. This chain uses TRBV28 with TRBJ1-5; the D gene is possibly TRBD1 (6 bases). V shed 6 bases and J shed 5 bases, with 20 bases lying between them. Germline loops: CDR1 MDHEN, CDR2 SYDVKM. CDR3 size: 16 residues. The CDR3 DNA reads as TGTGCCAGCAGCCTCCCGTCGACAGGAAAAGATCAGCCCCAGCATTTT. Its protein is CASSLPSTGKDQPQHF.

V gene TRBV4-1 combines with J gene TRBJ1-4; tentatively, D is TRBD1 (5 bases). This CDR3 is built from 16 residues. From germline, CDR1 is MGHRA and CDR2 YSYEKL. Trimming took 1 base from V and 6 from J, leaving 15 bases between them. The CDR3 sequence is CASSQALGQGHEKLFF. The CDR3 DNA sequence: TGCGCCAGCAGCCAAGCTTTGGGGCAGGGCCATGAAAAACTGTTTTTT.

The chain links TRBV6-5 to TRBJ1-6; no firm D call. CDR1 is MNHEY and CDR2 is SVGAGI in the germline V gene. This CDR3 comprises 13 residues. Trimming stripped 2 bases from V and 8 bases from J, with 7 bases between. The CDR3 loop reads CASSYTRDSPLHF. CDR3 nucleotides: TGTGCCAGCAGTTACACCCGGGATTCACCCCTCCACTTT.

The rearrangement joins TRBV6-6 to TRBJ2-1; D call uncertain. V shed 2 bases and J shed 4 bases, with 3 bases lying between them. Germline loops: CDR1 MNHNY, CDR2 SVGAGI (reference sequence). There are 12 residues in the CDR3. The CDR3 DNA reads as TGTGCCAGCAGTTACAGGTACAATGAGCAGTTCTTC. Protein product: CASSYRYNEQFF.

This chain joins TRBV6-1 and TRBJ1-1, with TRBD1 identical over 7 bases. Per germline, CDR1 MNHNS and CDR2 SASEGT. V shed 0 bases and J 10 bases; nucleotides not matched to a gene: 8. The length of the CDR3 is 14 residues. Here the CDR3 DNA reads TGTGCCAGCAGTGAAGCGGGTACAGGGGAGGTAGCTTTCTTT. Its protein product is CASSEAGTGEVAFF.

V gene TRBV5-5 combines with J gene TRBJ1-4; 7 bases agree with TRBD1. The CDR3 length is 15 residues. The J segment lost 6 bases and the V segment lost 2 bases, leaving 7 bases of the junction unmatched. Germline-derived CDR1 and CDR2 are SGHKS and YYEKEE (reference sequence). CDR3 coding DNA: TGTGCCAGCAGCTTCTCCCCAGGGGGGGATGAAAAACTGTTTTTT. Its protein is CASSFSPGGDEKLFF. The variable domain in full, with the rest retrieved from reference TRBV5-5 and TRBJ1-4, is DAGVTQSPTHLIKTRGQQVTLRCSPISGHKSVSWYQQVLGQGPQFIFQYYEKEERGRGNFPDRFSARQFPNYSSELNVNALLLGDSALYLCASSFSPGGDEKLFFGSGTQLSVL.

CDR3 loop: CASSFSGGLYEQYF. CDR3 sequence (DNA): TGCGCCAGCAGCTTTAGCGGGGGGCTGTACGAGCAGTACTTC. The chain has TRBV5-1 and TRBJ2-7, with 10 bases aligning to TRBD2. Germline CDR1 SGHRS, CDR2 YFSETQ. The V segment lost 2 bases and the J segment 4 bases; nucleotides outside the gene matches: 3. The CDR3 runs 14 residues.